This record concerns one TCR beta chain sequence. This sample stems from a study of blood T cell repertoires in COVID-19. Study-wide context: Samples of COVID-19 (acute and convalescent) were obtained from the United States, Italy and Spain.

The CDR3 length is 13 residues. Germline assignment: CDR1 SEHNR and CDR2 FQNEAQ (reference sequence). The V and J ends lost 4 bases and 5 bases respectively, with 11 bases between them. Repertoires were generated with immunoSEQ multiplex PCR, while TCRdb's copy carries only in-frame clones and drops some. Of 45,000 to 50,000 clones in the sample, 70% to 90% are singletons; the top ten hold approximately 32%. The sample taken for sequencing was peripheral blood. The sequence derives from a woman aged 80 or over with COVID-19, enrolled during active disease. The chain couples TRBV7-9 to TRBJ1-2; no clear D gene. This CDR3 is CASSSPAGYGYTF. CDR3 DNA sequence: TGTGCCAGCAGCTCCCCCGCGGGGTATGGCTACACCTTC.